The table lists the clone carrying this T cell receptor beta chain with a count of one. The CDR3 runs 14 residues. The V gene end was trimmed by 5 bases and the J gene end by 5 bases; junction bases not matched to a gene: 5. CDR1 is MNHNS, CDR2 SASEGT, per germline. Only in-frame clones appear in the TCRdb table, and some are missing; sequencing was by immunoSEQ multiplex PCR. The sample includes some 36,000 clones, approximately 90% seen only once; the top ten take 4% to 5%. This sample was taken from a study of T cell changes during pregnancy in multiple sclerosis. The rearrangement uses TRBV6-1 and TRBJ2-7; 11 nucleotides agree with TRBD2. The sample here was peripheral blood, taken in the second trimester of pregnancy. This TCR derives from a female donor in good health, enrolled as a control in a pregnancy study. CDR3 region: CASSSLAGVDEQYF. For the CDR3, the DNA is TGTGCCAGCAGTTCACTAGCGGGAGTAGACGAGCAGTACTTC.